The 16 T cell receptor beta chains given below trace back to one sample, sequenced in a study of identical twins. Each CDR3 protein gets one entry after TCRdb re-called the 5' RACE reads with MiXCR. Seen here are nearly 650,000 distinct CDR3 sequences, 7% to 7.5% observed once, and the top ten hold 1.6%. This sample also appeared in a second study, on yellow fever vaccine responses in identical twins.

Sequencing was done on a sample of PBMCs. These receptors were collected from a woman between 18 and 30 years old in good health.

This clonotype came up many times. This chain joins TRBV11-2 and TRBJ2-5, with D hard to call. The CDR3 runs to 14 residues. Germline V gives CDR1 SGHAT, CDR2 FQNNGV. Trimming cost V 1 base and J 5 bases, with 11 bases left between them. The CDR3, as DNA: TGTGCCAGCAGCTTAGCGCCAGCGTGGGAGACCCAGTACTTC. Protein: CASSLAPAWETQYF. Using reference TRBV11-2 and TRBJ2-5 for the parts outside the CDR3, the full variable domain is EAGVAQSPRYKIIEKRQSVAFWCNPISGHATLYWYQQILGQGPKLLIQFQNNGVVDDSQLPKDRFSAERLKGVDSTLKIQPAKLEDSAVYLCASSLAPAWETQYFGPGTRLLVL.

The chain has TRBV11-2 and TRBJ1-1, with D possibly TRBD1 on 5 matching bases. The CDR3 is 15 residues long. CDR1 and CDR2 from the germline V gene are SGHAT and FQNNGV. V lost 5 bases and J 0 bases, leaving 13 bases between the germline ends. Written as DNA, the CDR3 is TGTGCCAGCAGCCCCTTGACAGCCATGAACACTGAAGCTTTCTTT. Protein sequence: CASSPLTAMNTEAFF.

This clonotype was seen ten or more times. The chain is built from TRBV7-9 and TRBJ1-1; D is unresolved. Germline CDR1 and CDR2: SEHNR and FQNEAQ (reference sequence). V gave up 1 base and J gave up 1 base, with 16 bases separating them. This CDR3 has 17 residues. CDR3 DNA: TGTGCCAGCAGCTTAGTCGGGAGTCGGCTTGGGAACACTGAAGCTTTCTTT. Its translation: CASSLVGSRLGNTEAFF.

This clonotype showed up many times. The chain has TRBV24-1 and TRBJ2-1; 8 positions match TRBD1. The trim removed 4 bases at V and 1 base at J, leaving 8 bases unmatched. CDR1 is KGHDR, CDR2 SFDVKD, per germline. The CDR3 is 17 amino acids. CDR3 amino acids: CATSDHPGQGSYNEQFF. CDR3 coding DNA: TGTGCCACCAGTGACCACCCCGGACAGGGTTCCTACAATGAGCAGTTCTTC.

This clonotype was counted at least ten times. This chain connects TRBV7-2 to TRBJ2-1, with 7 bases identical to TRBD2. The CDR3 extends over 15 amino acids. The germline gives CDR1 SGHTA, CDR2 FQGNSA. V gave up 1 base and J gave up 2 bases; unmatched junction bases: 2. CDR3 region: CASSLDGRTYNEQFF. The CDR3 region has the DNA TGTGCCAGCAGCTTAGACGGGAGGACCTACAATGAGCAGTTCTTC.

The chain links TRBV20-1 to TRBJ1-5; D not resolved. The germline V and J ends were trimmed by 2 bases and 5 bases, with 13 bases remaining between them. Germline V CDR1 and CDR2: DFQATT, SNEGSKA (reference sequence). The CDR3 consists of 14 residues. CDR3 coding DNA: TGCAGTGCTAGAACTCAGTCAGGAGATCAGCCCCAGCATTTT. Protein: CSARTQSGDQPQHF.

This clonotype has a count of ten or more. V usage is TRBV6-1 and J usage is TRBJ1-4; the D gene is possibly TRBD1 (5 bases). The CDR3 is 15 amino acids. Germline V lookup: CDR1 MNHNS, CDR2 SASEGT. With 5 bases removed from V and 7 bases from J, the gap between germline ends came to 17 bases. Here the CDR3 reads CASSKWTLGGEKLFF. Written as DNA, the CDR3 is TGTGCCAGCAGTAAATGGACACTGGGCGGTGAAAAACTGTTTTTT.

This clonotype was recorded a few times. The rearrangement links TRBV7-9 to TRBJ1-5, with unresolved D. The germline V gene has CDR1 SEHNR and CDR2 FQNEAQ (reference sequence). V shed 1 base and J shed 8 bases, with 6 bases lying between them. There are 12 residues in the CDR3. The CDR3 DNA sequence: TGTGCCAGCAGCTTAGTTGGGGAGCCCCAGCATTTT. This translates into CASSLVGEPQHF.

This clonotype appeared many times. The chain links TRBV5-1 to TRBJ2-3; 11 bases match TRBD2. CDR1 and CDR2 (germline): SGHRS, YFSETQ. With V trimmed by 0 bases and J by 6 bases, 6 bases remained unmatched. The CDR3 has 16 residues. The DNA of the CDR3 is TGCGCCAGCAGCTTGGTACTAGCGGGAGAGGCGGATACGCAGTATTTT. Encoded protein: CASSLVLAGEADTQYF.

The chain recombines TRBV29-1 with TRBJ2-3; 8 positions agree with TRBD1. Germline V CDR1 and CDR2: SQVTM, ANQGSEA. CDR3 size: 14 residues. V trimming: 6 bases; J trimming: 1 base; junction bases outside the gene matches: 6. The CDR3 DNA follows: TGCAGCGTACGATGGGGACAGGGCACAGATACGCAGTATTTT. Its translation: CSVRWGQGTDTQYF.

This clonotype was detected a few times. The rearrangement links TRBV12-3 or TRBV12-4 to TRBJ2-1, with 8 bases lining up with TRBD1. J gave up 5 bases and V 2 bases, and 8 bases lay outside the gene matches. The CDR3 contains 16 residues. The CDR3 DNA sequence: TGTGCCAGCAGTTTATACCCCGGGACAGGTAACAATGAGCAGTTCTTC. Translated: CASSLYPGTGNNEQFF.

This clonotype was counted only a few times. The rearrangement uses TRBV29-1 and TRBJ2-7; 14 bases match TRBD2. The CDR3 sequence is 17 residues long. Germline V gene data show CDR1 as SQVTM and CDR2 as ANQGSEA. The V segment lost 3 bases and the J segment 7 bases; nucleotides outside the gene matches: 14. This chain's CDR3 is CSVEMGLAGVNAGEQYF. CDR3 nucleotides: TGCAGCGTTGAGATGGGACTAGCGGGAGTTAATGCGGGGGAGCAGTACTTC.

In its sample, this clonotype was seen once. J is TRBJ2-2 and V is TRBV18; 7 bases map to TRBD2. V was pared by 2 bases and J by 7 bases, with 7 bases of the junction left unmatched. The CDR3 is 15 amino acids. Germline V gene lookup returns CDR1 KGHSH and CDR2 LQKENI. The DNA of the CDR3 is TGTGCCAGCTCACCAGGGACTACCCAAATCGGGGAGCTGTTTTTT. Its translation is CASSPGTTQIGELFF.

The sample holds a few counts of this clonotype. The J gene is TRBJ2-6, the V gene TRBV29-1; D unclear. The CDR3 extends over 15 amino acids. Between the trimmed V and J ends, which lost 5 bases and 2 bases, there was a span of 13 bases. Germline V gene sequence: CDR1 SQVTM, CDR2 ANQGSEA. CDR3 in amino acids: CSVSSGSTGANVLTF. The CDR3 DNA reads TGCAGCGTTTCTTCTGGGTCTACTGGGGCCAACGTCCTGACTTTC.

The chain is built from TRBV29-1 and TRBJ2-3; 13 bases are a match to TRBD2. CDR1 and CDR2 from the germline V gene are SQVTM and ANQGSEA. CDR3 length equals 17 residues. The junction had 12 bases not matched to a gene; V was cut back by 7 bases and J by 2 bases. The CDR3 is CSAWVGLAGVVTDTQYF. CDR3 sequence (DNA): TGCAGCGCCTGGGTCGGACTAGCGGGAGTAGTCACAGATACGCAGTATTTT.

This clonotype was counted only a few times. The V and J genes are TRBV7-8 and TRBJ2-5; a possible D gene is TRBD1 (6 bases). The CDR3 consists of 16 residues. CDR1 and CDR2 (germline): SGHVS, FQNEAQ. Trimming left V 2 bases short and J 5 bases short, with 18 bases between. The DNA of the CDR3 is TGTGCCAGCAGCTTAACCCGGGACAAAAGGATGGAGACCCAGTACTTC. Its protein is CASSLTRDKRMETQYF.